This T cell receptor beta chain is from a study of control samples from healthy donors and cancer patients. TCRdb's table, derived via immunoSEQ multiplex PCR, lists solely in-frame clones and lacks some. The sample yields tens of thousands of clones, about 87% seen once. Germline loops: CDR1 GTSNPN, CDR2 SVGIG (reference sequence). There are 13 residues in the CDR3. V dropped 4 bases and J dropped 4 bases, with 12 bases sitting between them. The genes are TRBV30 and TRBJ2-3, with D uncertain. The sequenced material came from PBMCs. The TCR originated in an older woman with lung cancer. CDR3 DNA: TGTGCCTGGACCAAGGCTGGGGCAGATACGCAGTATTTT. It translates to CAWTKAGADTQYF.